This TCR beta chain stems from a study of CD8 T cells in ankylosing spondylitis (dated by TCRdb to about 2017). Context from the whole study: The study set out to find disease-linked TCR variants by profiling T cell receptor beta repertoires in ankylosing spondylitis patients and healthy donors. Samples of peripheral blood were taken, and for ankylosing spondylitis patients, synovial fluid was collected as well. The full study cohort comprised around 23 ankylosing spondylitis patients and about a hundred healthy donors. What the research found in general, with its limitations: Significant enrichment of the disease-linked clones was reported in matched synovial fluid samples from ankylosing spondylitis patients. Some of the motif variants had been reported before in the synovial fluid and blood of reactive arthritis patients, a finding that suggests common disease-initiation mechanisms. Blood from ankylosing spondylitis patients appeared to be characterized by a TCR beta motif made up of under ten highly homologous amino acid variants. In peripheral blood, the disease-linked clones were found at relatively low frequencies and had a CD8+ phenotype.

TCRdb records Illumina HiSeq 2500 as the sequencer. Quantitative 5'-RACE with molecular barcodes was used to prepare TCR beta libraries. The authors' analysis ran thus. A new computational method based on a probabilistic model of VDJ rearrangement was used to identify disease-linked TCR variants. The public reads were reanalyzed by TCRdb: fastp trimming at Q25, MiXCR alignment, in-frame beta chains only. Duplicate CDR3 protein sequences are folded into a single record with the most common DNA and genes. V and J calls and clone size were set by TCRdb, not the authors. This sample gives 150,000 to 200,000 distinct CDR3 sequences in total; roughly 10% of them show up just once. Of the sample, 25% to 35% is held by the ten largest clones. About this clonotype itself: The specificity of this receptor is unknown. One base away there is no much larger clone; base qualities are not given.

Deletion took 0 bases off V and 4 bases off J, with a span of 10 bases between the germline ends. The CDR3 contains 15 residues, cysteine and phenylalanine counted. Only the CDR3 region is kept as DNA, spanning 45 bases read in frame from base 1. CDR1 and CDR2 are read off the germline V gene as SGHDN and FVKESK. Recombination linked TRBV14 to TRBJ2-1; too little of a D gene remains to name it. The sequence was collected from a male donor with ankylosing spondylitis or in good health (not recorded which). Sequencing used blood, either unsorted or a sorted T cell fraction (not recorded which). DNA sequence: TGTGCCAGCAGCCAAGATTATAGGCGGTACAATGAGCAGTTCTTC. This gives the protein CASSQDYRRYNEQFF.